This TCR beta chain appears in the sequencing data of a study of blood T cells in healthy people across ages. Broader study findings: Older age coincided with a roughly linear decline in TCR beta diversity per million T cells. Without sorted subsets, naive and antigen-experienced compartments could not be conclusively compared.

For this clonotype: Its target is not known.

Donor samples were obtained from healthy Caucasian individuals from Russia, aged 6 to 90. Primers used in a second PCR of about 7 to 12 cycles were a sample-barcoded 5' primer and a J-beta primer mix. Each cDNA molecule was tagged by a template-switch adaptor that had 12 random nucleotides. TCRdb recomputed calls from the 5' RACE reads with MiXCR, one row per CDR3 protein. The sample has fewer than 900,000 distinct CDR3 sequences; roughly 47% are singletons. V lost 5 bases and J lost 7, with 14 bases in between. Germline V gives CDR1 LGHNA, CDR2 YNFKEQ. This CDR3 is built from 13 residues. What was sequenced was blood. The rearrangement joins TRBV4-2 to TRBJ1-2, with D possibly being TRBD1 (6 bases). This receptor was taken from a woman aged 55-69 years in good health. DNA of the CDR3: TGTGCCAGCAGCGATACAGGGAGAAGTGGCTACACCTTC. Translation: CASSDTGRSGYTF.